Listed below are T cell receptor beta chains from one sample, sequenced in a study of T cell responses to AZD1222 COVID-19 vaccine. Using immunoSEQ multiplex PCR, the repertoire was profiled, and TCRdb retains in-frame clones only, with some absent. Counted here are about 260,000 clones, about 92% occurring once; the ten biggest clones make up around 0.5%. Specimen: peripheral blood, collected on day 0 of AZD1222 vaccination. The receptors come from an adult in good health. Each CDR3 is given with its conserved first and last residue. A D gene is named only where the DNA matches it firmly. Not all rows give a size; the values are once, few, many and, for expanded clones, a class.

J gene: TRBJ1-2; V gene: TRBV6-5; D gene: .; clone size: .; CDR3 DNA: TGTGCCAGCAGTCGCAGGGGCTATGGCTACACCTTC; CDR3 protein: CASSRRGYGYTF
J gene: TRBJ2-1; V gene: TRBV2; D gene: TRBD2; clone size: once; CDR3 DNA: TGTGCCAGCAGTGAGTACCTAGCGGCCTACAATGAGCAGTTCTTC; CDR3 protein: CASSEYLAAYNEQFF
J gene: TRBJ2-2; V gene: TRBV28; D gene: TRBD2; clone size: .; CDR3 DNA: TGTGCCAGCAGTTGGACTAGCGTAAACACCGGGGAGCTGTTTTTT; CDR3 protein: CASSWTSVNTGELFF
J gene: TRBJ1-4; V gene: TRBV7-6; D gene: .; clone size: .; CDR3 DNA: TGTGCCAGCAGCTTAGTACCGGCAGGAAAAACCAATGAAAAACTGTTTTTT; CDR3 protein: CASSLVPAGKTNEKLFF
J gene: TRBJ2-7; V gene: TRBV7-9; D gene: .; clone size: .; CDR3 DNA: TGTGCCAGCAGCCTTAGGGTAGCGGAGGGGAAAAACGAGCAGTACTTC; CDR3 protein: CASSLRVAEGKNEQYF
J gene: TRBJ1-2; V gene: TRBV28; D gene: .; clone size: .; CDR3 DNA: TGTGCCAGCAGAACTGGGACGGGGAACTATGGCTACACCTTC; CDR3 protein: CASRTGTGNYGYTF
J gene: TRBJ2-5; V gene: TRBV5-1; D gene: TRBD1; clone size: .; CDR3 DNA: TGCGCCAGTGGGGACAGGAAAGAGACCCAGTACTTC; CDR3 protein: CASGDRKETQYF
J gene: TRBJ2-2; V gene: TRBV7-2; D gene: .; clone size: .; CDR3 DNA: TGTGCCAGCAGCTTCATCCGGGGGCTCACCGGGGAGCTGTTTTTT; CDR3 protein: CASSFIRGLTGELFF
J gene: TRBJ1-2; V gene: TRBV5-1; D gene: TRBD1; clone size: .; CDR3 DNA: TGCGCCAGCAGCTTGGACGGGGACAGGGGCTATGGCTACACCTTC; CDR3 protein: CASSLDGDRGYGYTF
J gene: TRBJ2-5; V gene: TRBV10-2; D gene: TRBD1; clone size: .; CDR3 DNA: TGCGCCAGCAGGACAGGGGGCGCGAGGCAAGAGACCCAGTACTTC; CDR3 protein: CASRTGGARQETQYF
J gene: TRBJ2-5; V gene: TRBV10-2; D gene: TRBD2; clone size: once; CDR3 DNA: TGCGCCGCCTCCCCGGGAGGAGTAGAGACCCAGTACTTC; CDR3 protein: CAASPGGVETQYF
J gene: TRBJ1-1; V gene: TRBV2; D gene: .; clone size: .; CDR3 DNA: TGTGCCAGCAGTGAGGGCGGACAGACAAACACTGAAGCTTTCTTT; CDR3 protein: CASSEGGQTNTEAFF
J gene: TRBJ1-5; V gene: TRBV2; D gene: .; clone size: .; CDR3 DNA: TGTGCCAGCAGGCCGGGACTGATCAATCAGCCCCAGCATTTT; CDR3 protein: CASRPGLINQPQHF
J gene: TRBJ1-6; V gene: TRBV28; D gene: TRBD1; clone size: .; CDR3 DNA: TGTGCCAGCAGCCCCGGGACAGGGGATTCACCCCTCCACTTT; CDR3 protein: CASSPGTGDSPLHF
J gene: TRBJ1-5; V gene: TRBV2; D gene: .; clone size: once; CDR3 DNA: TGTGCCAGCAGGAGCAGGGAGAATAGCAATCAGCCCCAGCATTTT; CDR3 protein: CASRSRENSNQPQHF
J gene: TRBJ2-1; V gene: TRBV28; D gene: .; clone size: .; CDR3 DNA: TGTGCCAGCAGTTTCTGGGGGACCGAGCAGTTCTTC; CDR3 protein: CASSFWGTEQFF
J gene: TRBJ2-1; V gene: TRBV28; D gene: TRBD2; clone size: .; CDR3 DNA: TGTGCCAGCAGTTTGGCAGGACTAGCGGGTCTCTCCGGTTACAATGAGCAGTTCTTC; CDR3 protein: CASSLAGLAGLSGYNEQFF
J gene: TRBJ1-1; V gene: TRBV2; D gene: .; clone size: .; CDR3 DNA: TGTGCCAGCAGTGAAACCCCCTTTGGGGGGGGGAACACTGAAGCTTTCTTT; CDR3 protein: CASSETPFGGGNTEAFF